The T cell receptor beta chain described here comes from a study of blood T cell repertoires in COVID-19. Turning to the study itself: T cells, B-cell-depleted T cells, or PBMCs provided the cDNA or gDNA that served as material.

The V end lost 3 bases, the J end lost 0 bases, and 13 bases lay between the germline ends. Germline V gene lookup returns CDR1 SGHNT and CDR2 YYREEE (reference sequence). The CDR3 runs 15 residues. Measured with immunoSEQ multiplex PCR; TCRdb has only the in-frame clones, and not every one. The repertoire holds about half a million clones, with approximately 85% as singletons. This sequence joins TRBV5-4 and TRBJ2-7; TRBD2 might be the D (6 bases). The TCR originated in a human donor in a cohort sampled during active COVID-19. Source material: peripheral blood. The CDR3 protein is CASSWGDGSSYEQYF. The CDR3 DNA follows: TGTGCCAGCAGCTGGGGGGACGGCAGCTCCTACGAGCAGTACTTC.